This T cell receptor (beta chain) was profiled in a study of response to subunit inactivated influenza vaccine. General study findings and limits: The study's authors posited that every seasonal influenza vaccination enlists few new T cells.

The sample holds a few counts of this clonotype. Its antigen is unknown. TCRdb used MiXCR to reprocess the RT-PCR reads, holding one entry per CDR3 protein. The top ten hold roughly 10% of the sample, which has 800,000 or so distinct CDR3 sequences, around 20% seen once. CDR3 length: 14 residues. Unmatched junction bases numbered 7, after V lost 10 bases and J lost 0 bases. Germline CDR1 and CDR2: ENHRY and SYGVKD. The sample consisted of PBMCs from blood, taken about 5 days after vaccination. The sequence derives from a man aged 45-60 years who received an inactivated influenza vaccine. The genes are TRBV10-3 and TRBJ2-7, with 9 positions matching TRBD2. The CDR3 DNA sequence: TGTGCCAGCTCCAGCGGGAGGAACTCCTACGAGCAGTACTTC. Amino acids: CASSSGRNSYEQYF.